This T cell receptor (beta chain) is drawn from a study of OX40 agonist ivuxolimab in advanced cancers. For the study at large: Treatment received earlier with anti-PD-1, anti-PD-L1 or anti-CTLA-4 agents was allowed, and over 30% had some.

The CDR3 runs to 14 residues. Trimming took 6 bases from V and 10 from J; bases not matched to a gene: 9. From germline, CDR1 is MNHEY and CDR2 SVGAGI. Patients were ineligible given autoimmune disease history or systemic immunosuppression. As regards this clone: Its antigen is still unknown.

This table comes from immunoSEQ multiplex PCR, and its TCRdb copy is limited to in-frame clones, with some not included. The sample lists over 90,000 clones, nearly 90% occurring once. Study outcomes and limitations: Clonal expansion in partial responders at 0.1-3.0 mg/kg ranked among the lowest.

This chain uses TRBV6-5 with TRBJ1-6, with 7 nucleotides matching TRBD1. The receptor's source is an adult with an advanced solid tumor such as melanoma, head and neck, liver or kidney cancer. Source: CD4+ or CD8+ T cells sorted from blood, taken in a trial of the OX40 agonist ivuxolimab. CDR3 in DNA: TGTGCCAGCAGGACAGACAGGGTACGGTCACCCCTCCACTTT. This gives the protein CASRTDRVRSPLHF.